Included here is one T cell receptor (beta chain) sequence, with context. What it binds is unknown. This sample was included in a study of shared clonotypes between healthy human individuals. Study-level findings and limits: The authors sampled blood alone, and tissue repertoires likely differ.

Samples underwent the assay at deep level. Libraries were prepared by immunoSEQ multiplex PCR; TCRdb keeps only in-frame clonotypes and omits some of them. The sample includes some 530,000 clones, 81% of them seen just once. Between the trimmed V and J ends, which lost 3 bases and 7 bases, there was a span of 19 bases. Per the germline V gene, CDR1 is SGDLS and CDR2 is YYNGEE. The CDR3 covers 16 residues. V is TRBV9 and J is TRBJ1-4; D possibly corresponds to TRBD1 (6 bases). This TCR came from a woman in her 40s in good health. Some clones in this sample may be carry-over from other donors' samples. The sample taken for sequencing was PBMCs. The CDR3 coding sequence is TGTGCCAGCAGCGCAAGCCCAGGGGTCCTAGGTGAAAAACTGTTTTTT. This codes for CASSASPGVLGEKLFF.